The 21 T cell receptor beta chains below were found in one sample sequenced in a study of tumor and adjacent non-tumor tissue in lung cancer. Three rounds of nested PCR, following a modified ARM-PCR protocol, produced the TCRbeta library. MiXCR, applied by TCRdb to the multiplex PCR reads, yields one record per CDR3 protein. The sample yields 45,000 to 65,000 distinct CDR3 sequences, about 70% seen once. No cell sorting was done before RNA was extracted from the tissue. The normal lung tissue was taken more than 3 cm from the tumor edge. Material for sequencing was distant non-tumor lung tissue. These receptor sequences come from a woman aged 60-70 years with non-small cell lung cancer.

This chain links TRBV6-6 with TRBJ2-7, with D possibly being TRBD1 or TRBD2 (6 bases each). Germline CDR1 MNHNY, CDR2 SVGAGI (reference sequence). The CDR3 is 15 residues long. Trimming removed 7 bases from V and 3 bases from J, with 19 bases in between. In DNA, the CDR3 is TGTGCCAGCAATCGCCAGAGAGGGGGAGGCTACGAGCAGTACTTC. Translated: CASNRQRGGGYEQYF.

About this clonotype: The junction differs from germline at one of its ends, possibly a read error. The chain is built from TRBV15 and TRBJ1-4, with D unresolved. Germline lookup yields CDR1 LNHNV and CDR2 YYDKDF (reference sequence). The CDR3 is made up of 14 amino acids. This chain's CDR3 is CVTSKWLMGEKLFF. In nucleotides, the CDR3 is TGTGTCACCAGCAAGTGGCTGATGGGTGAAAAACTGTTTTTT. Filled out from reference TRBV15 and TRBJ1-4, the complete variable domain reads DAMVIQNPRYQVTQFGKPVTLSCSQTLNHNVMYWYQQKSSQAPKLLFHYYDKDFNNEADTPDNFQSRRPNTSFCFLDIRSPGLGDTAMYLCVTSKWLMGEKLFFGSGTQLSVL.

Of note for this clonotype: Compared with germline, one end of the junction differs, possibly owing to a read error. The chain has TRBV11-3 and TRBJ2-2; D is unclear. CDR3 length equals 13 residues. Germline V gives CDR1 SGHNT, CDR2 YENEEA. CDR3 in amino acids: CASSLVGSVELFF. As DNA, the CDR3 is TGTGCCAGCAGCTTAGTAGGTTCCGTGGAGCTATTTTTT. Full variable domain (remainder filled in from reference TRBV11-3 and TRBJ2-2): EAGVVQSPRYKIIEKKQPVAFWCNPISGHNTLYWYLQNLGQGPELLIRYENEEAVDDSQLPKDRFSAERLKGVDSTLKIQPAELGDSAVYLCASSLVGSVELFFGEGSRLTVL.

Of note for this clonotype: The junction departs from the called germline gene at one end, perhaps through a read error. The rearrangement joins TRBV11-2 to TRBJ1-1, with D possibly matching TRBD1 (5 bases). The CDR3 is made up of 16 amino acids. CDR1 SGHAT and CDR2 FQNNGV come from the germline V gene. The CDR3 nucleotides are TGTGCCAGCAGTTTAGGCTCAGGGAGTAGGAACGCTGAAGCTTTCTTT. Translating it yields CASSLGSGSRNAEAFF.

As to this clonotype: A read error may produce the germline difference seen at one junction end. The chain is built from TRBV6-2 or TRBV6-3 and TRBJ2-7, with 7 bases lining up with TRBD1. Germline V gene sequence: CDR1 MNHEY, CDR2 SVGEGT. The CDR3 loop spans 13 amino acids. CDR3: CASSGQESYKQYF. The CDR3 DNA is TGTGCCAGCAGTGGACAGGAATCCTACAAGCAGTACTTC.

Worth noting for this clonotype: At one of its ends the junction is not consistent with the germline gene, which may arise from a read error. The chain carries TRBV11-2 and TRBJ1-2; 8 positions agree with TRBD1. CDR1 and CDR2 from the germline V gene are SGHAT and FQNNGV. The CDR3 totals 14 residues. CDR3 coding DNA: TGTGTCAGCAGCGAGGGACAGGTGTACTATGGCTACACGTTC. Its translation is CVSSEGQVYYGYTF.

Remarks on this clonotype: Mismatch with germline at one junction end may stem from a read error. The chain carries TRBV30 and TRBJ1-1; possibly TRBD1 for D (6 bases). The CDR3 totals 15 residues. Germline-derived CDR1 and CDR2 are GTSNPN and SVGIG (reference sequence). The CDR3 spells CAWSVRGGRCTEAFF. The DNA for the CDR3 is TGTGCCTGGAGTGTACGTGGGGGCAGGTGCACTGAAGCCTTCTTT.

Points on this clonotype: Relative to the germline gene, one junction end is altered; a read error may explain this. The V and J genes are TRBV4-3 and TRBJ1-1, with D unclear. Looked up from germline, CDR1 is LGHNA and CDR2 is YSLEER. CDR3 length: 13 amino acids. CDR3 bases: TGCGCCAGCAGCCAAGATTCTTCAGGTGAAACTTTCTTT. It is translated as CASSQDSSGETFF.

About this clonotype itself: A much larger clone is a single base away; this may be a read error. V usage is TRBV29-1 and J usage is TRBJ2-7, with 10 bases identical to TRBD1. V gave up 5 bases and J gave up 0 bases; unmatched junction bases: 13. CDR3 length: 17 residues. Germline lookup yields CDR1 SQVTM and CDR2 ANQGSEA. The CDR3 spells CSVNPPGQGPISYEQYF. The CDR3 DNA sequence: TGCAGCGTTAACCCGCCGGGACAGGGGCCGATCTCCTACGAGCAGTACTTC.

The chain combines TRBV5-6 with TRBJ1-2; D not resolved. V was clipped by 5 bases and J by 8 bases, with 22 bases between them. This CDR3 is built from 15 residues. CDR1 is SGHDT, CDR2 YYEEEE, per germline. This CDR3 reads CASRSRYVSAGGYTF. CDR3 coding DNA: TGTGCCAGCAGATCTAGGTACGTGTCTGCAGGCGGCTACACCTTC.

Turning to this clonotype: This CDR3 is missing its conserved last phenylalanine or tryptophan, likely due to a read error. The rearrangement links TRBV5-4 to TRBJ1-2; D is possibly TRBD1 (6 bases). Germline V gives CDR1 SGHNT, CDR2 YYREEE (reference sequence). Trimming stripped 3 bases from V and 6 bases from J, with 18 bases between. This CDR3 has 15 residues. The CDR3 spells CASSWTYRDFDGYTS. The CDR3 region has the DNA TGTGCCAGCAGCTGGACGTACAGGGACTTTGATGGCTACACCTCC.

This clonotype was seen at least ten times. This CDR3 reads CASSLAVGGASREQFF. CDR3 sequence (DNA): TGCGCCAGCAGCTTGGCCGTAGGGGGCGCCTCTCGGGAGCAGTTCTTC. The gene calls are TRBV5-1 and TRBJ2-1; 7 bases match TRBD1. With 0 bases clipped from V and 10 bases from J, the junction kept 13 bases outside the gene matches. Germline CDR1 is SGHRS and CDR2 is YFSETQ. This CDR3 region has 16 residues.

This chain links TRBV11-2 with TRBJ1-2; 7 bases map to TRBD1. The germline V gene has CDR1 SGHAT and CDR2 FQNNGV. With V trimmed by 5 bases and J by 9 bases, 9 bases remained unmatched. There are 13 residues in the CDR3. This CDR3 reads CASSTTGVPRYTF. In DNA, the CDR3 is TGTGCCAGCAGCACTACAGGGGTCCCTCGCTACACCTTC. Together with reference TRBV11-2 and TRBJ1-2, the CDR3 gives the full variable domain: EAGVAQSPRYKIIEKRQSVAFWCNPISGHATLYWYQQILGQGPKLLIQFQNNGVVDDSQLPKDRFSAERLKGVDSTLKIQPAKLEDSAVYLCASSTTGVPRYTFGSGTRLTVV.

This clonotype turned up a few times. This clone may be a read error of a much larger clone one base away. The chain uses TRBV13 and TRBJ1-1; 7 bases fit TRBD1. Per germline, CDR1 PRHDT and CDR2 FYEKMQ (reference sequence). This CDR3 is built from 15 residues. CDR3 region: CASSSQTGTNIEAFF. DNA for the CDR3: TGTGCCAGCAGCTCTCAGACAGGGACTAACATTGAAGCTTTCTTT.

This clonotype appeared a single time. This CDR3 fails to terminate in the conserved phenylalanine or tryptophan, so it likely reflects a read error. The chain recombines TRBV12-3 or TRBV12-4 with TRBJ1-5; TRBD1 aligns across 7 bases. This CDR3 contains 14 residues. Trimming at V came to 6 bases and at J to 8 bases, leaving 10 bases not matched to a gene. For the CDR3, the DNA is TGTGCCAGCAGCCCCGGGACAGCACAGAAGCCCCAGCATCTT. This encodes CASSPGTAQKPQHL.

As concerns this clonotype: The junction and the germline gene differ at one end; a read error may be behind it. This sequence joins TRBV20-1 and TRBJ1-5, with D unresolved. The CDR3 is 12 amino acids. Per the germline V gene, CDR1 is DFQATT and CDR2 is SNEGSKA (reference sequence). CDR3 in DNA: TGCAGAGCTAGAAGCGGAGGTCAGCCCCAGCATTTT. Its protein product is CRARSGGQPQHF.

The chain links TRBV2 to TRBJ1-1; D not certain. The CDR3 is 15 residues long. V lost 3 bases to trimming and J lost 0 bases, with 11 bases between them. The germline V gene has CDR1 SNHLY and CDR2 FYNNEI. The CDR3 reads CASSDVGGLNTEAFF. CDR3 nucleotide sequence: TGTGCCAGCAGTGACGTCGGCGGATTGAACACTGAAGCTTTCTTT.

In this sample, this clonotype turned up many times. This chain joins TRBV10-3 and TRBJ2-1, with D perhaps TRBD2 (6 bases). The germline CDR1 and CDR2 sequences are ENHRY and SYGVKD. CDR3 length equals 15 residues. Trimming stripped 7 bases from V and 4 bases from J, with 17 bases between. The CDR3 DNA reads as TGTGCCATCACTGTAGGTAGCGGCAAGTACAATGAGCAGTTCTTC. This translates into CAITVGSGKYNEQFF.

With respect to this clonotype: The conserved phenylalanine or tryptophan is not found at the CDR3 terminus, so this likely reflects a read error. The limits of the CDR3 on the DNA are not certain, so only TCRdb's listed CDR3 is given. This chain links TRBV7-2 with TRBJ2-7; no DNA check was done on the table's D call, TRBD2. The germline V gene has CDR1 SGHTA and CDR2 FQGNSA. The CDR3 has 15 amino acids, counting both end residues. CDR3 amino acids: CASRSGLAGSYEQYL.

This clonotype was seen more than once but under ten times. At one of its ends the junction is not consistent with the germline gene, which may arise from a read error. This chain joins TRBV29-1 and TRBJ1-1, with D perhaps TRBD1 (5 bases). The germline V gene encodes CDR1 SQVTM and CDR2 ANQGSEA. CDR3 length: 14 residues. The CDR3 region has the DNA TGCAGCGTTGAAGGCTGGGCAGGGAACACTGGAGCTTTCTTT. Translating gives CSVEGWAGNTGAFF. Variable domain in full (rest from reference TRBV29-1 and TRBJ1-1): SAVISQKPSRDICQRGTSLTIQCQVDSQVTMMFWYRQQPGQSLTLIATANQGSEATYESGFVIDKFPISRPNLTFSTLTVSNMSPEDSSIYLCSVEGWAGNTGAFFGQGTRLTVV.

Regarding this clonotype: At one end the junction does not follow the germline gene, possibly because of a read error. The chain recombines TRBV29-1 with TRBJ1-2; D perhaps matches TRBD1 (5 bases). This CDR3 has 14 residues. Per germline, CDR1 SQVTM and CDR2 ANQGSEA. The CDR3 loop is CSVQFDRSSHGYIF. The CDR3 nucleotides read TGCAGCGTCCAATTCGACAGATCTAGCCATGGCTACATCTTC.